Sequencing of this T cell receptor beta chain was carried out in a study of shared clonotypes between healthy human individuals. The overall study: Per donor, CD8 memory used one plate, CD8 naive used two, CD4 memory used three and CD4 naive used three.

Memory CD4+ cells were the fraction left after CD45RA+ naive selection. Clones were sequenced by immunoSEQ multiplex PCR, and TCRdb holds only the in-frame ones, with some missing. The sample carries 2,500,000 or so clones, roughly 93% recorded once. The study's findings and limits: When naive CD4 clonotypes were compared across several donors, approximately 5% were shared. Estimated richness values were generally larger in naive subsets than in memory subsets.

On this clone: The antigen remains unidentified.

The CDR3 sequence is 13 residues long. Germline V gene data show CDR1 as MNHEY and CDR2 as SMNVEV (reference sequence). J was trimmed by 8 bases and V by 6 bases; bases with no gene match: 7. Sequenced: naive CD4+ T cells from PBMCs. Subset given: CD45RA+ positively selected. The V gene is TRBV27, the J gene TRBJ1-1, with 9 bases that match TRBD1. This TCR derives from a man in his late teens or twenties in good health. Some clones in this sample may be carry-over from other donors' samples. CDR3 nucleotides: TGTGCCAGCAGCACCGACAGGGGGTACGAAGCTTTCTTT. This sequence encodes CASSTDRGYEAFF.